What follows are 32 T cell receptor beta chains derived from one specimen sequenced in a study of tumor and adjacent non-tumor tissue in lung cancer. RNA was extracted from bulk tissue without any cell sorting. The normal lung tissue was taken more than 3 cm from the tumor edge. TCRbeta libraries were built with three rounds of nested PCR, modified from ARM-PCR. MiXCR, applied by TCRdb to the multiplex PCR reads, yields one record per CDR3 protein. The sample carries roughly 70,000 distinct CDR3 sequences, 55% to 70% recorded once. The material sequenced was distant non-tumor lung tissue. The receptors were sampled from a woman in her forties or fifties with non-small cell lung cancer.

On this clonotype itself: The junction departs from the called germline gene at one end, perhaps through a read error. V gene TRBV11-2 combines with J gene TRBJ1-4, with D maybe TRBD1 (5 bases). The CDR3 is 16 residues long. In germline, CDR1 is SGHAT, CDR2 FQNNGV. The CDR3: CASNLTLDTGGRKLFF. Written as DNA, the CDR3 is TGTGCCAGCAACTTAACCCTGGACACTGGGGGGAGGAAACTGTTTTTT.

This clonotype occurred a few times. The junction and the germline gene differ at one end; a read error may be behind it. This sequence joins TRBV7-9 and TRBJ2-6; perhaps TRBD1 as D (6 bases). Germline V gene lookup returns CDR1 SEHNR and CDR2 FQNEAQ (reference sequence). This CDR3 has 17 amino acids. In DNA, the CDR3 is TGTGCCAGCAGCCCCCCCCAGGGGAGCTCTGGGGCCAACGTCCTGGCTTTC. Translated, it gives CASSPPQGSSGANVLAF.

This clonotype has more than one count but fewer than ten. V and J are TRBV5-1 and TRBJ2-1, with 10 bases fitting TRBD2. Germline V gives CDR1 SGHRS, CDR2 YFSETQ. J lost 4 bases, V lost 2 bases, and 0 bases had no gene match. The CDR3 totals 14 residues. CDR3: CASSFSGRYNEQFF. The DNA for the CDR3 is TGCGCCAGCAGCTTTAGCGGGAGGTACAATGAGCAGTTCTTC.

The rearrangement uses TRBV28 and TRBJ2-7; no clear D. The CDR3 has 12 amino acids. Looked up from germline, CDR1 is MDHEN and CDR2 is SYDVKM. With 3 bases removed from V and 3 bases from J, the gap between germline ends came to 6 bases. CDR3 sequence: CASSFQFYEQYF. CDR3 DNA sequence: TGTGCCAGCAGTTTCCAGTTCTACGAGCAGTACTTC.

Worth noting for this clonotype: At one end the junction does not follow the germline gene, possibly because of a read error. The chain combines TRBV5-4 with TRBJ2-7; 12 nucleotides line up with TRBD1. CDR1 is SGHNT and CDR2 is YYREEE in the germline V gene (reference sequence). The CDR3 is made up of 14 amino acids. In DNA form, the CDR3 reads TGTGCCAGCAGCCAGGGACAGGGGGCCGTCGAGCATTACTTC. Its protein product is CASSQGQGAVEHYF.

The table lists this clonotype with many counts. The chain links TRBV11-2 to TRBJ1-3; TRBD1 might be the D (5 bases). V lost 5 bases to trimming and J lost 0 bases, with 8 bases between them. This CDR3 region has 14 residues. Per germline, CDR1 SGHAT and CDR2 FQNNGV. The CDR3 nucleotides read TGTGCCAGCAGCCCAGGGACCTCTGGAAACACCATATATTTT. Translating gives CASSPGTSGNTIYF.

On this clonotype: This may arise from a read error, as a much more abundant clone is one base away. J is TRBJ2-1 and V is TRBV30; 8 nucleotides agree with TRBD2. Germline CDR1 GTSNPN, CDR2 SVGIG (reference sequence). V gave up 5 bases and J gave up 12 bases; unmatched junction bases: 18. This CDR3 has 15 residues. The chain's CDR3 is CAWSNGTRFSTRQFF. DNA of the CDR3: TGTGCCTGGTCCAACGGGACTAGATTTTCGACAAGGCAGTTCTTC.

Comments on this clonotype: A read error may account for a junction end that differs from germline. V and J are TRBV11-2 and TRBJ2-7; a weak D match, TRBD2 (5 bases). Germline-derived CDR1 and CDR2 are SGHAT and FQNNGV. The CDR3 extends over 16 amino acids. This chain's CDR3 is CVSSPLAGGSSYEQNF. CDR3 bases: TGTGTCAGTAGCCCACTTGCGGGTGGAAGCTCCTACGAGCAGAATTTC.

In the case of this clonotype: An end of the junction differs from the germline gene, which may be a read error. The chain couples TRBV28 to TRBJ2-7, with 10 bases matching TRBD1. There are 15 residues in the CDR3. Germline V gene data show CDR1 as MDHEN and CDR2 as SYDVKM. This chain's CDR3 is CASSSGTGVLYKQYF. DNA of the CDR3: TGTGCCAGCAGTTCCGGGACAGGGGTCCTCTACAAGCAGTACTTC.

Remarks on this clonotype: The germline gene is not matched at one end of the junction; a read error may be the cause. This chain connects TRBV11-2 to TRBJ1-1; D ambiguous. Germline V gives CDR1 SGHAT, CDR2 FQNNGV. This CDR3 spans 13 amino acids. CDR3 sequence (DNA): TGTGCCGGCAGCTCCCGACGGAACACTGAAGCCTTCTTT. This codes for CAGSSRRNTEAFF.

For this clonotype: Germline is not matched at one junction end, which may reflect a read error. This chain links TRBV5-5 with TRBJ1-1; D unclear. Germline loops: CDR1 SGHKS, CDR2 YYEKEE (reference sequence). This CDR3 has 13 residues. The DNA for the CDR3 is TGTGCCAGCAGCTTAAGGGAGAACACTGAAACTTTCTTT. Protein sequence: CASSLRENTETFF.

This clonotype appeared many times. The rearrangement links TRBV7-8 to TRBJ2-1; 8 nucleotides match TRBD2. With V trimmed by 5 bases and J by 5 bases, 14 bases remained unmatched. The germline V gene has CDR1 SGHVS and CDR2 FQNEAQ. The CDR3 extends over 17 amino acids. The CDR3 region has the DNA TGTGCCAGCAGCCCCAAGAACAGCGGGAGTAGGAACAATGAGCAGTTCTTC. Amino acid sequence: CASSPKNSGSRNNEQFF.

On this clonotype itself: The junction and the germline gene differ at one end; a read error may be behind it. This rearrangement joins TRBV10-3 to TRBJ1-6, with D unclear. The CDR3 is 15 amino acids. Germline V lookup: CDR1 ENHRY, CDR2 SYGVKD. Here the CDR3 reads CSISVRRGSGSPLHF. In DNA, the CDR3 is TGTTCCATCAGTGTAAGACGGGGATCAGGTTCACCCCTCCACTTT.

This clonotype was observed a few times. The chain's CDR3 is CSVITSAHEAFF. Here the CDR3 DNA reads TGCAGCGTTATTACTTCGGCGCATGAAGCTTTCTTT. The J gene is TRBJ1-1, the V gene TRBV29-1; D ambiguous. CDR1 is SQVTM, CDR2 ANQGSEA, per germline. This CDR3 comprises 12 residues. V was cut by 5 bases and J by 7 bases, with 14 bases left in between. Full variable domain (rest looked up from reference TRBV29-1 and TRBJ1-1): SAVISQKPSRDICQRGTSLTIQCQVDSQVTMMFWYRQQPGQSLTLIATANQGSEATYESGFVIDKFPISRPNLTFSTLTVSNMSPEDSSIYLCSVITSAHEAFFGQGTRLTVV.

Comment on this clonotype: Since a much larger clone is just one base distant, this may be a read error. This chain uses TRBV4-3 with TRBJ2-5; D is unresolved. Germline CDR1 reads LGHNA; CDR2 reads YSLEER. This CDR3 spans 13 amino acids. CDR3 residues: CAGSSLYQETQYF. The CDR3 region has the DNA TGCGCCGGCAGCTCCCTTTACCAAGAGACCCAGTACTTC.

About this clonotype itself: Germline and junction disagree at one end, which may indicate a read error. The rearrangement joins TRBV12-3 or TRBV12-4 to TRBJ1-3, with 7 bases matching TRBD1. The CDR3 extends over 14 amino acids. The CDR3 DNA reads TGTGCCAGCAGTTTTACAGGGGTTGGAAACACCTTATATTTT. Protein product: CASSFTGVGNTLYF.

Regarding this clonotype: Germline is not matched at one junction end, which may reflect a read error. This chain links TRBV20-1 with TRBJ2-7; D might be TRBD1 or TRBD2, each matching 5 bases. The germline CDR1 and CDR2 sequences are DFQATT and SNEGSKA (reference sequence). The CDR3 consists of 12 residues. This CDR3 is CGARGVGDEQYF. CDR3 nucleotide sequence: TGCGGTGCTAGAGGGGTTGGGGACGAGCAATACTTC.

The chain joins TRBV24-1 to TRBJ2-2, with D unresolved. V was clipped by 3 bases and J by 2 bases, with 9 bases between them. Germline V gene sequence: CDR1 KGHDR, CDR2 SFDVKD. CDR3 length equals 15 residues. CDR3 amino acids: CATSDGSLNTGELFF. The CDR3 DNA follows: TGTGCCACCAGTGATGGCAGCCTAAACACCGGGGAGCTGTTTTTT.

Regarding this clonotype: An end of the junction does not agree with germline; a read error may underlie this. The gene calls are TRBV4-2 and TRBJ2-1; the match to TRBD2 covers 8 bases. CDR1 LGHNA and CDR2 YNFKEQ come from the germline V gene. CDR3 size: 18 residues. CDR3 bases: TGTGCCAGCAGCCAAGGACAGGACGCGGGAGGTGCATACAATGAGCCGTTCTTC. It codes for CASSQGQDAGGAYNEPFF.

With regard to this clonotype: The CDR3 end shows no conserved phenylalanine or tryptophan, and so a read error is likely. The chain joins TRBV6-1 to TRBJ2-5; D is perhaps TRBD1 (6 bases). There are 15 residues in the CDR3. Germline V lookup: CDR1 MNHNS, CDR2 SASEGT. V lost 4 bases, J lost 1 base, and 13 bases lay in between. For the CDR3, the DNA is TGTGCCAGCAGTGGCAGGGGTCGCCCCCAAGAGACCCAGTACCTC. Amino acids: CASSGRGRPQETQYL.

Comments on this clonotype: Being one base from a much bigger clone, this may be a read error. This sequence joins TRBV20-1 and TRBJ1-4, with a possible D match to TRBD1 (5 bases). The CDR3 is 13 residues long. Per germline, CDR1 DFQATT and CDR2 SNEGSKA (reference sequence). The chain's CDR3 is CNAGQDDGEKLFF. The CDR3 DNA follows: TGCAATGCTGGACAAGACGACGGAGAAAAACTGTTTTTT.

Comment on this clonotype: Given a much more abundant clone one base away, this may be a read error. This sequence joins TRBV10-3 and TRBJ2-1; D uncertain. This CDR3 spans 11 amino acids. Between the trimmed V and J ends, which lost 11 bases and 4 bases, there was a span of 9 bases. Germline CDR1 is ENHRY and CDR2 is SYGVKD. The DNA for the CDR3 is TGTGCCCATGTGAGTTACAATGAGCAGTTCTTC. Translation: CAHVSYNEQFF.

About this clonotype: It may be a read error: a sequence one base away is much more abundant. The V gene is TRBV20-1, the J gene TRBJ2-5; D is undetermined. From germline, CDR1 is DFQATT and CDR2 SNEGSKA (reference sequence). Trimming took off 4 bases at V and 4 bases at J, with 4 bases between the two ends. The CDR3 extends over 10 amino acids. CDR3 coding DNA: TGCAGTGCTATGACAGAGACCCAGTACTTC. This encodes CSAMTETQYF.

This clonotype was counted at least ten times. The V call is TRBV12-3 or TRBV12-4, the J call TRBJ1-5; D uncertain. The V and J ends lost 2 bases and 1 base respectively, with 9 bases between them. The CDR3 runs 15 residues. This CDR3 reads CASSLRAPSNQPQHF. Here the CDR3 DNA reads TGTGCCAGCAGTTTAAGGGCCCCGAGCAATCAGCCCCAGCATTTT.

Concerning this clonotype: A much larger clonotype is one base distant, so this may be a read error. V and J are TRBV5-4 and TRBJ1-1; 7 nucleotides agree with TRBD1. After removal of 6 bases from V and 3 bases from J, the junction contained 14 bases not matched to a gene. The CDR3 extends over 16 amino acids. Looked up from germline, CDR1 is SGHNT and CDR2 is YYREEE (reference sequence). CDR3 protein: CASTTRQGGMDTEAFF. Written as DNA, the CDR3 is TGTGCCAGCACGACTAGACAGGGAGGGATGGACACTGAAGCTTTCTTT.

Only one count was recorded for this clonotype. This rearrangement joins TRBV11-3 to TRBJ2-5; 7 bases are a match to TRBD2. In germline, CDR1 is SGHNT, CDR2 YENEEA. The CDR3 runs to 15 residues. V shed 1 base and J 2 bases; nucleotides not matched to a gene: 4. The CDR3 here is CASSLARTRQETQYF. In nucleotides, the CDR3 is TGTGCCAGCAGCTTAGCCCGGACTAGACAAGAGACCCAGTACTTC. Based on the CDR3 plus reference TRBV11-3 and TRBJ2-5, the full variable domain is EAGVVQSPRYKIIEKKQPVAFWCNPISGHNTLYWYLQNLGQGPELLIRYENEEAVDDSQLPKDRFSAERLKGVDSTLKIQPAELGDSAVYLCASSLARTRQETQYFGPGTRLLVL.

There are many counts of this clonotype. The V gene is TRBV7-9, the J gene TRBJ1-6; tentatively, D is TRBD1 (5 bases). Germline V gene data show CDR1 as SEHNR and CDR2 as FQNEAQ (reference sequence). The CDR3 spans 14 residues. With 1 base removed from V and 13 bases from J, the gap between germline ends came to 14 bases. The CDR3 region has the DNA TGTGCCAGCAGCTTAGATGCGGGGCCTTGGCCCCTCCACTTT. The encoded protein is CASSLDAGPWPLHF.

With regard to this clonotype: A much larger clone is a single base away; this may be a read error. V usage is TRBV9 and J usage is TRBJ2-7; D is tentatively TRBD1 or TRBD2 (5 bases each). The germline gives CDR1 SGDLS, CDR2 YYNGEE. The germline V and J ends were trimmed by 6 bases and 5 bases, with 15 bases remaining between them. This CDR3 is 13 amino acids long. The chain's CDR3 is CASNRDGLHEQYF. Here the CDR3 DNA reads TGTGCCAGCAACCGGGACGGACTCCACGAGCAGTACTTC.

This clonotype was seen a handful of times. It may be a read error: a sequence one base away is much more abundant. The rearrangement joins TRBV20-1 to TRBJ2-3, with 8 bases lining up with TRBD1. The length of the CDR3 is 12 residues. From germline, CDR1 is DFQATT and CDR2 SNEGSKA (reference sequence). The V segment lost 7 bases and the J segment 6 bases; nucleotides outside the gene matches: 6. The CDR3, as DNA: TGCAGTGTCTCAGGGGGCGCGGATACGCAGTATTTT. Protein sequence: CSVSGGADTQYF.

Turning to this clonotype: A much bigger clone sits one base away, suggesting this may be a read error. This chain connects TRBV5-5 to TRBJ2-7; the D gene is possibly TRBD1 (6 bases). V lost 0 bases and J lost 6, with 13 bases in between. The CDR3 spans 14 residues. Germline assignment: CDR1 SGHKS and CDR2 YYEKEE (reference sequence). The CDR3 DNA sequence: TGTGCCAGCAGCTTGGGGGGGCCCGGGGCCGAGCAGTACTTC. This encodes CASSLGGPGAEQYF.

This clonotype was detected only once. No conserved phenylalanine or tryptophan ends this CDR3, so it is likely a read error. CDR3 nucleotides: TGTGCCAACAGCTCACAGATGGATAAGGAGACCCAGTACTCC. It translates to CANSSQMDKETQYS. V usage is TRBV11-1 and J usage is TRBJ2-5; no clear D. The V gene's germline CDR1 is SGHAT and CDR2 FQDESV (reference sequence). CDR3 size: 14 residues.

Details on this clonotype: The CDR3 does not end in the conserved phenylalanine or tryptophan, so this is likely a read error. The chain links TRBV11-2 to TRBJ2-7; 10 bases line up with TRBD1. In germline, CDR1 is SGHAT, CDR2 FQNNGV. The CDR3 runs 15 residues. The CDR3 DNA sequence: TGTGCCAGGAGCTTCGGGACAGGGGTAACCTACGAGCAGTACTAC. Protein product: CARSFGTGVTYEQYY.